This T cell receptor beta chain was recorded in a study of Graves' ophthalmopathy and Graves' hyperthyroidism. The wider study: The authors defined stable hyperthyroidism as no ophthalmopathy within 18 months of follow-up. Overall study findings and caveats: Most thyroid-expanded clonotypes exceeding 0.001 frequency were also found in blood.

Amplification of TCR beta CDR3 regions used RNA transcripts. HTBI-primed first-round RT-PCR preceded second-round multiplex PCR. TCRdb passed the multiplex PCR reads through MiXCR, listing each CDR3 protein once. Seen here are approximately 1.2 million distinct CDR3 sequences, 36% observed once, and the top ten hold 8.5% to 14%. Exclusion covered patients with other autoimmune diseases or uncontrolled infections (as well as pregnancy or lactation). Germline V gives CDR1 LNHDA, CDR2 SQIVND (reference sequence). With 7 bases clipped from V and 5 bases from J, the junction kept 14 bases outside the gene matches. This CDR3 region has 17 residues. This clonotype was found a few times. Its antigen is not known.

This receptor was obtained from an adult man with Graves' hyperthyroidism. The chain employs TRBV19 and TRBJ2-2, with 9 positions matching TRBD2. The material sequenced was peripheral blood or thyroid tissue (not recorded which). The CDR3 is CASTSTGGRAGTGELFF. CDR3 nucleotides: TGTGCCAGTACCTCAACCGGCGGGAGGGCCGGGACCGGGGAGCTGTTTTTT.